A single TCR beta chain is shown here with its context. The antigen remains undetermined. Study-wide findings and caveats: Tumor Treg TCRs overlapped most with tumor naive CD4+ cells.

V gave up 3 bases and J gave up 5 bases, with 14 bases separating them. This CDR3 spans 14 amino acids. The germline V gene has CDR1 KGHSH and CDR2 LQKENI. The memory fraction was CD4+CD45RO+CD25- cells. Semi-nested PCR with Nested Universal Primer A followed constant-region reverse priming of full-length variable regions. TCRdb re-derived calls from the 5' RACE reads in MiXCR, one entry per CDR3 protein. The sample includes tens of thousands of distinct CDR3 sequences, 22% of them seen just once. This chain connects TRBV18 to TRBJ2-7; D tentatively reads TRBD1 or TRBD2 (7 bases each). Sequenced material: memory CD4+ T cells sorted from a lymph node. Subset in this sample: memory CD4+ T cells, CD4+CD45RO+CD25-. This receptor was identified in a female donor with breast cancer. As DNA, the CDR3 is TGTGCCAGCTCACCCCCCAGGGGGGGCCACGAGCAGTACTTC. This codes for CASSPPRGGHEQYF.